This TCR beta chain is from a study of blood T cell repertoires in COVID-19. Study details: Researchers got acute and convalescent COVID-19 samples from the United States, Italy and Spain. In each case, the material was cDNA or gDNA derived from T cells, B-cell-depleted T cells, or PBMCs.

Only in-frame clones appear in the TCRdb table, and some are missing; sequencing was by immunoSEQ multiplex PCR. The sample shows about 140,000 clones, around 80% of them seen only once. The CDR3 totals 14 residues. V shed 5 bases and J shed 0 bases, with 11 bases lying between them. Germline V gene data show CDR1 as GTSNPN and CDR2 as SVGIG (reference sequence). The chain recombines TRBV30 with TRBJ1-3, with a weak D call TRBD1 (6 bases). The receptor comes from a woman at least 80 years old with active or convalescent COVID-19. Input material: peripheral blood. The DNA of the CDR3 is TGTGCCTGGGGGCGAGGGGGCTCTGGAAACACCATATATTTT. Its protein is CAWGRGGSGNTIYF.